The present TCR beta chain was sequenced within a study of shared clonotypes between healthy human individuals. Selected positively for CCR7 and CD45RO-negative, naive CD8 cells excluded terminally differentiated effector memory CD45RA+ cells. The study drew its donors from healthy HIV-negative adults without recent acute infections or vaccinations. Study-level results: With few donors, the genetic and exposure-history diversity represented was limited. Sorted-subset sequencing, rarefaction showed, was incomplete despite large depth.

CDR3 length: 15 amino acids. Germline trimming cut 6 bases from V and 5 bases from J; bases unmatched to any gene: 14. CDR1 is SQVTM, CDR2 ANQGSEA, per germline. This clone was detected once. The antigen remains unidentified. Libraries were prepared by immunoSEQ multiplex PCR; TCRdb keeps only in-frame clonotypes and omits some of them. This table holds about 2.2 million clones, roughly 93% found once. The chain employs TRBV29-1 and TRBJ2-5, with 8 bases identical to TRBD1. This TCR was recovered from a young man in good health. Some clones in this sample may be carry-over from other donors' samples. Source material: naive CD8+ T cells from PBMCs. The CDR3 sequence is CSVQGVQGDEETQYF. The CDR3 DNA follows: TGCAGCGTCCAGGGGGTACAGGGGGACGAGGAGACCCAGTACTTC.